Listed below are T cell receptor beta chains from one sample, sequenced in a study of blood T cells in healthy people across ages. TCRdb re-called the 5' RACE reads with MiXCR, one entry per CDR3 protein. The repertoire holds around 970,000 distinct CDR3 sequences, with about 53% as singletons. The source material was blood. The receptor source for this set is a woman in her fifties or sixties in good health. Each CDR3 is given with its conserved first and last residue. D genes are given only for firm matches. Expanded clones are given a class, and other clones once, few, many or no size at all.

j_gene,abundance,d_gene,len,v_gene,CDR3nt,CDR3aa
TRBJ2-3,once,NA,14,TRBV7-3,TGTGCCAGCAGCGACCACCCTAGCACAGATACGCAGTATTTT,CASSDHPSTDTQYF
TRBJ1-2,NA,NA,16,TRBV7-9,TGTGCCAGCAGCCTATGGGGGACGGAAGCGGCAGATGGCTACACCTTC,CASSLWGTEAADGYTF
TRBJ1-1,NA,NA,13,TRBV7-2,TGTGCCAGCAGCGCTGATTTGGGCGCTGAAGCTTTCTTT,CASSADLGAEAFF
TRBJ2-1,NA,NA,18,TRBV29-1,TGCAGCGTTCCTAGCCCTCGGATGAAATCGATCTCCTACAATGAGCAGTTCTTC,CSVPSPRMKSISYNEQFF
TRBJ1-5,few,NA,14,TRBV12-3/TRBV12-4,TGTGCCAGCAGTTTAGGAGGGGACAATCAGCCCCAGCATTTT,CASSLGGDNQPQHF
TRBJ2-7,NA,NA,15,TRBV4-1,TGCGCCAGCAGCTTCCGGAGTAACGGGGCCTACGAGCAGTACTTC,CASSFRSNGAYEQYF
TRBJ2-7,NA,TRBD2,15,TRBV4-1,TGCGCCAGCAGCCGGACTAGCGGGATCACCTACGAGCAGTACTTC,CASSRTSGITYEQYF
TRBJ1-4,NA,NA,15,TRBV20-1,TGTAGTGCTAGTGGTGCAGGGCATGGGGATGAAAAACTGTTTTTT,CSASGAGHGDEKLFF
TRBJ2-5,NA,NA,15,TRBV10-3,TGTGCCATCAGTGAGTCGGGCAGGGCCCTAGAGACCCAGTACTTC,CAISESGRALETQYF
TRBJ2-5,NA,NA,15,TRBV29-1,TGCAGCGTTGAGTCTTCGACGACCCACACGGAGACCCAGTACTTC,CSVESSTTHTETQYF
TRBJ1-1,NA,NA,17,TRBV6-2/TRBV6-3,TGTGCTAGCAGTTATGGGTGGACAGTACGGAGGAACACTGAAGCTTTCTTT,CASSYGWTVRRNTEAFF
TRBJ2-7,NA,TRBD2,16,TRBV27,TGTGCCAGCAGTTTCCACGGGGGGGGGATCAGCTACGAGCAGTACTTC,CASSFHGGGISYEQYF
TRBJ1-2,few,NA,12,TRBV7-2,TGTGCCAGCAGCTCCACTCCTGATGGCTACACCTTC,CASSSTPDGYTF
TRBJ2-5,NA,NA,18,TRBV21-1,TGTGCCAGCAGCAAACCGGGACAGGGTATTCATGAAGGAGAGACCCAGTACTTC,CASSKPGQGIHEGETQYF
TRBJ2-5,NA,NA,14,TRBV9,TGTGCCAGCAGCCCCTGGGGTTCTTATGAGACCCAGTACTTC,CASSPWGSYETQYF
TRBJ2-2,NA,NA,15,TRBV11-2,TGTGCCAGCAGCTTAGACCCACAGGCGGTCGGGGAGCTGTTTTTT,CASSLDPQAVGELFF
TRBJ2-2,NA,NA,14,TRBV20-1,TGCAGTGCTAGAGAGAGGGAAAACACCGGGGAGCTGTTTTTT,CSARERENTGELFF
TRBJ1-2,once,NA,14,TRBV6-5,TGTGCCAGCGCCAGAGGGACAAGTGGCTATGGCTACACCTTC,CASARGTSGYGYTF
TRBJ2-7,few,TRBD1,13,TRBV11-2,TGTGCCAGCAGCGCCCAGGGGGCCTACGAGCAGTACTTC,CASSAQGAYEQYF
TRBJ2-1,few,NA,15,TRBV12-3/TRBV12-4,TGTGCCAGCAGTAGGAGTTTTTTGAGCGTGAATGAGCAGTTCTTC,CASSRSFLSVNEQFF
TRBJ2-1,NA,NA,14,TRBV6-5,TGTGCCAGCAGTAGGGGGGCCAACGTCAATGAGCAGTTCTTC,CASSRGANVNEQFF
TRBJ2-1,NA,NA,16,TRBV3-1,TGTGCCAGCAGCCAGGGCCCTAGCGATATCTACAATGAGCAGTTCTTC,CASSQGPSDIYNEQFF
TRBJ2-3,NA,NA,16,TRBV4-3,TGCGCCAGCAGCCTCCGTAGCGGAGGCCTCACAGATACGCAGTATTTT,CASSLRSGGLTDTQYF
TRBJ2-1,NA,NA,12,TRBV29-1,TGCAGCGTTGGTAGGCATGGGAATGAGCAGTTCTTC,CSVGRHGNEQFF
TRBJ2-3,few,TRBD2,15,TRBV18,TGTGCCAGCTCACCCGCGGGAGGGCGCGGTGATACGCAGTATTTT,CASSPAGGRGDTQYF
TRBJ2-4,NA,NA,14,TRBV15,TGTGCCACCAGCAGAGATTTTCGGGAAAACATTCAGTACTTC,CATSRDFRENIQYF
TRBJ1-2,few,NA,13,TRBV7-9,TGTGCCAACGGACAGCGGGAATTAAACGGCTACACCTTC,CANGQRELNGYTF
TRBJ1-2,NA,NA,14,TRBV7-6,TGTGCCAGCAGCCCGGGAGGGGATGACTATGGCTACACCTTC,CASSPGGDDYGYTF
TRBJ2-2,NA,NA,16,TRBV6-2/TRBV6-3,TGTGCCAGCAGTTTCAGGACCGCGACAGTAGCCGGGGAGCTGTTTTTT,CASSFRTATVAGELFF
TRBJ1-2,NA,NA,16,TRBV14,TGTGCCAGCAGCCAAGTAGGTGGGGCCCTAGGTTATGGCTACACCTTC,CASSQVGGALGYGYTF
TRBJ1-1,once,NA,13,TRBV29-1,TGCAGCGTTGCATCGGGGGCTAACACTGAAGCTTTCTTT,CSVASGANTEAFF
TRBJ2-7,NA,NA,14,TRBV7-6,TGTGCCAGCAGCTTGTCGCAGGCCTCCTACGAGCAGTACTTC,CASSLSQASYEQYF
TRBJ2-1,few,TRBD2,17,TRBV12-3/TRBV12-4,TGTGCCAGCAGTTTCCGCGCGTCGCTAGCGGGAGTACTTGAGCAGTTCTTC,CASSFRASLAGVLEQFF
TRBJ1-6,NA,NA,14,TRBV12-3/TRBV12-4,TGTGCCAGCAGCCTCATGGGGGCGTATTCACCCCTCCACTTT,CASSLMGAYSPLHF
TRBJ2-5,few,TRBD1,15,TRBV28,TGTGCCAGCAGTCCTAACGACCGGGACAGGGAGACCCAGTACTTC,CASSPNDRDRETQYF
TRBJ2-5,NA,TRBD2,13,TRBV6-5,TGTGCCAGCAGACCCGGGGGGGTCGAGACCCAGTACTTC,CASRPGGVETQYF
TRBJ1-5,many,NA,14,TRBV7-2,TGTGCCAGCAGCCCAAGAAGGGGCAATCAGCCCCAGCATTTT,CASSPRRGNQPQHF
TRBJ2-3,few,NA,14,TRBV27,TGTGCCAGCAGTTTTAGGGCGGCGGTAGATACGCAGTATTTT,CASSFRAAVDTQYF
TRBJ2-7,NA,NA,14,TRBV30,TGTGCCTGGAGACTCTGGGGGAGCTCCTACGAGCAGTACTTC,CAWRLWGSSYEQYF
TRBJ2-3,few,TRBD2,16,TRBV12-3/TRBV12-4,TGTGCCAGCAGCCCTAGCGGGAGAGCGGGCACAGATACGCAGTATTTT,CASSPSGRAGTDTQYF
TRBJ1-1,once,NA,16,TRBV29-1,TGCAGCGCGATAGGGACCCATGGGAGCTGGGGGACTGAAGCTTTCTTT,CSAIGTHGSWGTEAFF
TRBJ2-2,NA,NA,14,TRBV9,TGTGCCAGCAAACTAGGAGGGGACACCGGGGAGCTGTTTTTT,CASKLGGDTGELFF